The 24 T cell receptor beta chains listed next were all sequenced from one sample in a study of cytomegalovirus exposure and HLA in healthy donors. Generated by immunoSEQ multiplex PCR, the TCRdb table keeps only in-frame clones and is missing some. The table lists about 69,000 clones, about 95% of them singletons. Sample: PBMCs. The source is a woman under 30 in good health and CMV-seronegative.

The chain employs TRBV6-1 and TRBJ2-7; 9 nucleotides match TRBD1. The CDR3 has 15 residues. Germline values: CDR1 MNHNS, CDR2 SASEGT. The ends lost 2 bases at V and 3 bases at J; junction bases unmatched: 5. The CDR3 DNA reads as TGTGCCAGCAGTGAATCGACAGGGGGGGGCTACGAGCAGTACTTC. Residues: CASSESTGGGYEQYF.

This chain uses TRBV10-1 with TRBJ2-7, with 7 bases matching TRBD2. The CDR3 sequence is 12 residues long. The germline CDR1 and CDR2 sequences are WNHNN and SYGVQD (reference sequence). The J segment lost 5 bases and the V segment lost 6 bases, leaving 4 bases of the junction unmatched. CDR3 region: CASSGEGNEQYF. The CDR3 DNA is TGCGCCAGCAGCGGGGAGGGGAACGAGCAGTACTTC.

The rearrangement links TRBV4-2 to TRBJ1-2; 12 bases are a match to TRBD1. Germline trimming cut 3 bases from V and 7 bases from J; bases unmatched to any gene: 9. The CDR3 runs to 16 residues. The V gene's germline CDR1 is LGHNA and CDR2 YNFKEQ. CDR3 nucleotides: TGTGCCAGCAGCCAGGACGAGGGACAGGGGGCGCGTGGCTACACCTTC. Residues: CASSQDEGQGARGYTF.

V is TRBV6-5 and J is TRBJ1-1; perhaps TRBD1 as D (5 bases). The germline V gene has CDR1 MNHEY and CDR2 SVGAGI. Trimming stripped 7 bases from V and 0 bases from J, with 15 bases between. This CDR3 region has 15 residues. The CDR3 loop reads CASTSTGVMNTEAFF. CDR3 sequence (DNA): TGTGCCAGCACCTCAACAGGTGTGATGAACACTGAAGCTTTCTTT.

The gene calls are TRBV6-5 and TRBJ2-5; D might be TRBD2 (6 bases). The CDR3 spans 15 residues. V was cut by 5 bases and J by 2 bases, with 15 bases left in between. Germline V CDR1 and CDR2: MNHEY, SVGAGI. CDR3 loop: CASSRDGGRQETQYF. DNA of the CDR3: TGTGCCAGCAGTCGTGACGGGGGACGACAAGAGACCCAGTACTTC.

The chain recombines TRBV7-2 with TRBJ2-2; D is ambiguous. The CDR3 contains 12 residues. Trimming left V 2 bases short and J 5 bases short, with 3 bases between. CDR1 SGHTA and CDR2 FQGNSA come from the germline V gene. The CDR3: CASSLSTGELFF. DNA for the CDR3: TGTGCCAGCAGCTTATCAACCGGGGAGCTGTTTTTT.

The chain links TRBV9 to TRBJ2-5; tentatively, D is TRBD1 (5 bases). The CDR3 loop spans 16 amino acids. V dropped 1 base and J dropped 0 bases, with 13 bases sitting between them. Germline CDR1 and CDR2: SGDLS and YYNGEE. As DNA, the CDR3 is TGTGCCAGCAGCGTATACGATCAGGGCAACCAAGAGACCCAGTACTTC. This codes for CASSVYDQGNQETQYF.

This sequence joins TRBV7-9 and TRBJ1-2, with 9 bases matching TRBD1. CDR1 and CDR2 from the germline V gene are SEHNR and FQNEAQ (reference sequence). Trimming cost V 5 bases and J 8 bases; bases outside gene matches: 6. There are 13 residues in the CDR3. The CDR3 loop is CASSRTGDEGYTF. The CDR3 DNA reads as TGTGCCAGCAGCCGGACAGGGGACGAGGGCTACACCTTC. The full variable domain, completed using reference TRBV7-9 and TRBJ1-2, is DTGVSQNPRHKITKRGQNVTFRCDPISEHNRLYWYRQTLGQGPEFLTYFQNEAQLEKSRLLSDRFSAERPKGSFSTLEIQRTEQGDSAMYLCASSRTGDEGYTFGSGTRLTVV.

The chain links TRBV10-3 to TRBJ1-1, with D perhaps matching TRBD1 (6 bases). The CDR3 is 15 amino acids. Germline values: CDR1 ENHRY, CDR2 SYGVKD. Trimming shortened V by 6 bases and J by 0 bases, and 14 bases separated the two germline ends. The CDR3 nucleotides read TGTGCCATCAGACCTAGGGGGGGGATGAACACTGAAGCTTTCTTT. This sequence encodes CAIRPRGGMNTEAFF.

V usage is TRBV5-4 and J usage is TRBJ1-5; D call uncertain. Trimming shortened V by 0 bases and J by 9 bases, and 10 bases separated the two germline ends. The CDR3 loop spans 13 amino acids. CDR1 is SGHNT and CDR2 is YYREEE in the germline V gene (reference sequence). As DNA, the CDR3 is TGTGCCAGCAGCTTGGCACCCCGGGGGCCCCAGCATTTT. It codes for CASSLAPRGPQHF. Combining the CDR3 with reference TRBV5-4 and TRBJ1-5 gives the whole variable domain ETGVTQSPTHLIKTRGQQVTLRCSSQSGHNTVSWYQQALGQGPQFIFQYYREEENGRGNFPPRFSGLQFPNYSSELNVNALELDDSALYLCASSLAPRGPQHFGDGTRLSIL.

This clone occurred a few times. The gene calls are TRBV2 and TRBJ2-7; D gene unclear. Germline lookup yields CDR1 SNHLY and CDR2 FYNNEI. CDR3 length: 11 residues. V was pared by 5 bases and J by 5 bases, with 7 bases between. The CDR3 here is CASSQSDEQYF. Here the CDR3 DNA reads TGTGCCAGCAGTCAGTCCGACGAGCAGTACTTC.

The CDR3 coding sequence is TGTGCCAGCAGTTTAAACAGAGTCCTAGCCAAAAACATTCAGTACTTC. Translation: CASSLNRVLAKNIQYF. The chain links TRBV27 to TRBJ2-4, with no clear D. CDR1 is MNHEY and CDR2 is SMNVEV in the germline V gene (reference sequence). This CDR3 contains 16 residues. V was shortened by 2 bases and J by 0 bases, with 11 bases between the two germline ends.

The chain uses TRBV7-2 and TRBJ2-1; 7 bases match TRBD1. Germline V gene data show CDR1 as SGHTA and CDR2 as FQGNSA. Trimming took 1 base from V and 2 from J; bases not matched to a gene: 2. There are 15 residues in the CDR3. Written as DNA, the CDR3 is TGTGCCAGCAGCTTAGACAGGGGCCCCTACAATGAGCAGTTCTTC. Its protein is CASSLDRGPYNEQFF.

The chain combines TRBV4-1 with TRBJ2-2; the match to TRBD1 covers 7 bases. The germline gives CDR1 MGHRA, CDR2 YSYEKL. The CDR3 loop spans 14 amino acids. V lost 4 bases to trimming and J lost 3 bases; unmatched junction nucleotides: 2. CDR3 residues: CASSPGQHTGELFF. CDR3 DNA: TGCGCCAGCAGCCCGGGACAGCACACCGGGGAGCTGTTTTTT.

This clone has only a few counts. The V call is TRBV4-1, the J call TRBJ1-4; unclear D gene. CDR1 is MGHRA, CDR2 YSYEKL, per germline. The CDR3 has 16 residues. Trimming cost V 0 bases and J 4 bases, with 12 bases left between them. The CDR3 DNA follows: TGCGCCAGCAGCCAAGAGGAGAGACCGAGTAATGAAAAACTGTTTTTT. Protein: CASSQEERPSNEKLFF.

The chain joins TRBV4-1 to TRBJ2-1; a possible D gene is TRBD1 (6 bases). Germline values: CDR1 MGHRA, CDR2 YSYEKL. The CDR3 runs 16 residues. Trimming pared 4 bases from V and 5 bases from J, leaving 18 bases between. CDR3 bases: TGCGCCAGCAGCCCCCGGCAGGGGTGGGGTAACAATGAGCAGTTCTTC. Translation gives CASSPRQGWGNNEQFF.

CDR3 nucleotides: TGTGCCAGCAGCGTAGAGTTACGGGGGGCCGGGGAGCTGTTTTTT. This encodes CASSVELRGAGELFF. The chain uses TRBV9 and TRBJ2-2, with 7 bases lining up with TRBD2. In germline, CDR1 is SGDLS, CDR2 YYNGEE. Trimming cost V 0 bases and J 6 bases; bases outside gene matches: 5. CDR3 length: 15 amino acids.

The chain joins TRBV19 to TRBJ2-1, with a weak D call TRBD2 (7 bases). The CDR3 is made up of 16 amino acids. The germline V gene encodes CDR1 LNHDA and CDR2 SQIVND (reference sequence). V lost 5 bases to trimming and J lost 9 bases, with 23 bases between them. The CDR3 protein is CASSSLGGEASGEQFF. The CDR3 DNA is TGTGCCAGTAGTTCCCTAGGGGGGGAGGCCTCAGGTGAGCAGTTCTTC.

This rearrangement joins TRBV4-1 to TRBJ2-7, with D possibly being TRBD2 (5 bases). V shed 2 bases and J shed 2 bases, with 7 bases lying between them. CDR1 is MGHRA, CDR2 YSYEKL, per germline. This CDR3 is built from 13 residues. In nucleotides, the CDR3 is TGCGCCAGCAGCCAATCCGGGGCCTACGAGCAGTACTTC. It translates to CASSQSGAYEQYF.

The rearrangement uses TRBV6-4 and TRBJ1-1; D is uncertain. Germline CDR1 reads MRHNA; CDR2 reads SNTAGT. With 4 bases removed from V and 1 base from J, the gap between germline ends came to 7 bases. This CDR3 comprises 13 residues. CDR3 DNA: TGTGCCAGCAGTGTCGGTGAGAACACTGAAGCTTTCTTT. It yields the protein CASSVGENTEAFF.

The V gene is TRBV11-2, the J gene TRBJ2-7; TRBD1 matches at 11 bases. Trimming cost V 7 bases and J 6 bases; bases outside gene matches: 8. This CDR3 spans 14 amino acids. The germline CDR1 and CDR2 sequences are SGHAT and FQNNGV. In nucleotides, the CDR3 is TGTGCCAGCACCCTTGGACAGGGGGCCCGCGAGCAGTACTTC. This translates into CASTLGQGAREQYF.

The CDR3: CASRVAASTDTQYF. In DNA, the CDR3 is TGTGCCTCTCGGGTGGCAGCTAGCACAGATACGCAGTATTTT. The V gene is TRBV10-3, the J gene TRBJ2-3; no reliable D call. CDR1 and CDR2 from the germline V gene are ENHRY and SYGVKD. The CDR3 sequence is 14 residues long. V was clipped by 11 bases and J by 0 bases, with 15 bases between them.

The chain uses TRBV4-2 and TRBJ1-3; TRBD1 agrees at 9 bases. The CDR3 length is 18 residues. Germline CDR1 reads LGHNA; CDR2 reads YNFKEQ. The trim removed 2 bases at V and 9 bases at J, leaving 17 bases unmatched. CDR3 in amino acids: CASSQSIHSPGTGPTIYF. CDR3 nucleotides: TGTGCCAGCAGCCAATCGATACATAGTCCCGGGACAGGGCCCACCATATATTTT.

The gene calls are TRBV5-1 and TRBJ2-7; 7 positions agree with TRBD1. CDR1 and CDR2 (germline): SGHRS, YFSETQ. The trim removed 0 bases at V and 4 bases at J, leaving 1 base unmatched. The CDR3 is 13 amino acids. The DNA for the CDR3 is TGCGCCAGCAGCTTGGGGACAGGATACGAGCAGTACTTC. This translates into CASSLGTGYEQYF.